This T cell receptor (beta chain) was captured by sequencing in a study of T cells in Graves' hyperthyroidism and ophthalmopathy. Study at large: Before any treatment, at initial diagnosis, peripheral blood was collected.

The table lists this clonotype with many counts. What it binds is not known. The authors took PBMCs from 10 ml fresh peripheral blood. Whole-study findings and limits: The model foresaw ophthalmopathy a median around seven months prior to onset. Among clonotypes expanded in thyroid above 0.001, most were also found in blood.

CDR1 is SGHVS and CDR2 is FQNEAQ in the germline V gene. V shed 1 base and J shed 1 base, with 5 bases lying between them. CDR3 length: 14 residues. The TCR beta CDR3 regions underwent amplification using RNA transcripts as the source. An initial round of RT-PCR targeting the TCR CDR3 relied on the HTBI primer set. TCRdb called the multiplex PCR reads again in MiXCR, with one record for every CDR3 protein. The sample contains about 480,000 distinct CDR3 sequences, roughly 14% of which appear only once. The source material was blood. V is TRBV7-8 and J is TRBJ2-1; D is unclear. This clonotype originated in a woman aged 18-29 years with Graves' hyperthyroidism. This CDR3 reads CASSLGLSYNEQFF. The CDR3 DNA is TGTGCCAGCAGCTTAGGGCTATCCTACAATGAGCAGTTCTTC.